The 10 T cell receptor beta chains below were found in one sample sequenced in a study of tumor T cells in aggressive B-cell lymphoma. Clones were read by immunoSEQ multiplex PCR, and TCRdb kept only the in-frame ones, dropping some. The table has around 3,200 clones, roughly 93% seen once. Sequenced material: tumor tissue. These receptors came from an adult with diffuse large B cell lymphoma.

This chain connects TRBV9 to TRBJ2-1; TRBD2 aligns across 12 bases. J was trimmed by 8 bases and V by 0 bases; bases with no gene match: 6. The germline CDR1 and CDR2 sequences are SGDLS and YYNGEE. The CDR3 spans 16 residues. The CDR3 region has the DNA TGTGCCAGCAGCGTAGCTTACGGACTAGCGGGATATGAGCAGTTCTTC. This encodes CASSVAYGLAGYEQFF.

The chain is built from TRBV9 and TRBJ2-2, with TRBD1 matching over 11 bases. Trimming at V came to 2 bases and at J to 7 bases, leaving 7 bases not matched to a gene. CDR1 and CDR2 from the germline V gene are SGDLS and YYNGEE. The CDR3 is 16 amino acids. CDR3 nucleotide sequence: TGTGCCAGCAGCGTTCGGGACAGGGGGTACGGCGGGGAGCTGTTTTTT. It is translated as CASSVRDRGYGGELFF. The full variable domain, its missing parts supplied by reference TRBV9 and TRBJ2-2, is DSGVTQTPKHLITATGQRVTLRCSPRSGDLSVYWYQQSLDQGLQFLIQYYNGEERAKGNILERFSAQQFPDLHSELNLSSLELGDSALYFCASSVRDRGYGGELFFGEGSRLTVL.

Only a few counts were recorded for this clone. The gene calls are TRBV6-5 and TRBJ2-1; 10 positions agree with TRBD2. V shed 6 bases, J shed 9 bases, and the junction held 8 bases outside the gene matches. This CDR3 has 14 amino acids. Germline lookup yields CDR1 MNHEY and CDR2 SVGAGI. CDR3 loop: CASRERGGLGEQFF. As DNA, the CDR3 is TGTGCCAGCAGAGAGCGGGGGGGCCTCGGTGAGCAGTTCTTC.

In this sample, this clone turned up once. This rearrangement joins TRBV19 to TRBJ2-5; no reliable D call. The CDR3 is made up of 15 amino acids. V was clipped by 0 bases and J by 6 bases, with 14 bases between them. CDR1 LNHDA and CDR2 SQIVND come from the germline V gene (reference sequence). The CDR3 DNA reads TGTGCCAGTAGTATAGATGGCTCTTATACGAAGACCCAGTACTTC. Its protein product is CASSIDGSYTKTQYF.

The CDR3 nucleotides read TGTGCCAGCAGCCCCAACCACATGTACCAAGAGACCCAGTACTTC. Amino acid sequence: CASSPNHMYQETQYF. The chain employs TRBV6-4 and TRBJ2-5, with D uncertain. This CDR3 is built from 15 residues. Germline V gene data show CDR1 as MRHNA and CDR2 as SNTAGT. The V end lost 6 bases, the J end lost 0 bases, and 14 bases lay between the germline ends.

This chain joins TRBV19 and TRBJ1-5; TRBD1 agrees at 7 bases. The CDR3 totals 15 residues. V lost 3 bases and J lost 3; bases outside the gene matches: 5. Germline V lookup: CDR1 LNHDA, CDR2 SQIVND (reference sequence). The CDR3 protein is CASSIWDSTNQPQHF. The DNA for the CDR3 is TGTGCCAGTAGTATCTGGGACAGCACCAATCAGCCCCAGCATTTT.

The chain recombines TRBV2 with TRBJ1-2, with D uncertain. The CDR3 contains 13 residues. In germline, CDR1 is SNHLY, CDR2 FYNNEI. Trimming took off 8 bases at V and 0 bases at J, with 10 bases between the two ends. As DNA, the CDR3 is TGTGCCAGCGAAGACACCACTAACTATGGCTACACCTTC. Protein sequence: CASEDTTNYGYTF.

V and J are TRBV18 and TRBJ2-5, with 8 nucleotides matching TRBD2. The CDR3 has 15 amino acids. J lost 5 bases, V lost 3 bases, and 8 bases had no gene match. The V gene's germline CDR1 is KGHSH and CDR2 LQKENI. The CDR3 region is CASSPRREEWETQYF. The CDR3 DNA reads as TGTGCCAGCTCACCGAGGCGGGAGGAATGGGAGACCCAGTACTTC.

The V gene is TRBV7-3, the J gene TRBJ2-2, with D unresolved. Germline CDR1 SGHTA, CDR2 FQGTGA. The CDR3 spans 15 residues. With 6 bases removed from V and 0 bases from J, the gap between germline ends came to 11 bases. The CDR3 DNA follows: TGTGCCAGCAGACTCGGTCTCTCGAACACCGGGGAGCTGTTTTTT. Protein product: CASRLGLSNTGELFF.

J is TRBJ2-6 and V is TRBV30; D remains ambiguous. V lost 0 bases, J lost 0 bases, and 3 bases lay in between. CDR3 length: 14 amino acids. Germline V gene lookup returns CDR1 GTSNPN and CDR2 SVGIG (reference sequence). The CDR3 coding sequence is TGTGCCTGGAGTGTACTCTCTGGGGCCAACGTCCTGACTTTC. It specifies CAWSVLSGANVLTF.